The clone carrying this TCR beta chain turned up a few times. Its antigen is unknown. The sample contains more than one DNA sequence encoding this CDR3. The data were obtained in a study of beta chain features in type 1 diabetes. Germline V CDR1 and CDR2: LNHDA, SQIVND (reference sequence). V lost 6 bases, J lost 0 bases, and 9 bases lay in between. CDR3 length: 14 amino acids. Expressed TCRB transcripts were sequenced after all isolated RNA was converted to cDNA. Libraries were prepared by immunoSEQ multiplex PCR; TCRdb keeps only in-frame clonotypes and omits some of them. Altogether around 400,000 clones are present, around 15% being singletons, with the ten largest covering about 0.019%. Study-wide points: PCR might preferentially amplify shorter templates, equally in patients and controls.

V usage is TRBV19 and J usage is TRBJ1-5, with D maybe TRBD1 (6 bases). The clonotype comes from a woman aged 18-29 years in good health. The sample was naive CD4+ T cells from blood. The CDR3, as DNA: TGTGCCAGTAGACTGGACAGTAGCAATCAGCCCCAGCATTTT. It encodes CASRLDSSNQPQHF.